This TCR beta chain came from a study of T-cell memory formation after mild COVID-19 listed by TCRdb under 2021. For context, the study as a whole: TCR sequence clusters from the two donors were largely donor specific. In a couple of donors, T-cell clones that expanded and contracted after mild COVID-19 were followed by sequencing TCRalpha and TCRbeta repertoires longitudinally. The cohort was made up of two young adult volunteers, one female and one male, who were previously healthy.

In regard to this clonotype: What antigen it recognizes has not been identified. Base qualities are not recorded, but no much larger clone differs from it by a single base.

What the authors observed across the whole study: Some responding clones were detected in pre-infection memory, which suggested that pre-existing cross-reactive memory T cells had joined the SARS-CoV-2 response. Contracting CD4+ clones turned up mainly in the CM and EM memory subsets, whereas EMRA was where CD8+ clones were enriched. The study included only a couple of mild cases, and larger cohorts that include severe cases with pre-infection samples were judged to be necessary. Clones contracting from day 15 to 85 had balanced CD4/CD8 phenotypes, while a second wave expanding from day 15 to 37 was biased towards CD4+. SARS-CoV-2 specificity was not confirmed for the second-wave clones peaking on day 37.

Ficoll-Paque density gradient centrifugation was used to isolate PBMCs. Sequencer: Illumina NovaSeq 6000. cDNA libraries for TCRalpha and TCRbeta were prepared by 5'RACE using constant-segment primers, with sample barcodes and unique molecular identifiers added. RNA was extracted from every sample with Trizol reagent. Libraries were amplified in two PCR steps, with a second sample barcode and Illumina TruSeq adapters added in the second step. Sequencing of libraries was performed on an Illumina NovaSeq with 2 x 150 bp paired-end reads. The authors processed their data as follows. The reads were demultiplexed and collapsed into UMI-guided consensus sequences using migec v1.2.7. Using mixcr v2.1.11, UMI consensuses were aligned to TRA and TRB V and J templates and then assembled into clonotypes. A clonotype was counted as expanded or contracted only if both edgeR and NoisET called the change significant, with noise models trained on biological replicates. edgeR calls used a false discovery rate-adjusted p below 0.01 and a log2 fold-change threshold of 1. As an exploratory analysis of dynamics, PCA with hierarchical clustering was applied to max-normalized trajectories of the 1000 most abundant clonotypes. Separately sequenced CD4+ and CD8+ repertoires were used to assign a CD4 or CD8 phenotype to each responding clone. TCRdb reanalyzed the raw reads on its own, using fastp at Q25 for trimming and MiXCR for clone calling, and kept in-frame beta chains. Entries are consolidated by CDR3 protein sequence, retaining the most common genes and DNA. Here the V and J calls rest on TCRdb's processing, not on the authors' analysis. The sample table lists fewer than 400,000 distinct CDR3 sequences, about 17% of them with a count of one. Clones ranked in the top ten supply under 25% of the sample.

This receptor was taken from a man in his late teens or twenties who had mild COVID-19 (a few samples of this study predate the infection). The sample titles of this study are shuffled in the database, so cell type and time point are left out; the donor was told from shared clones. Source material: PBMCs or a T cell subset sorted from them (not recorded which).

CDR3 region: CASSFESNNEQFF. Read as DNA, the sequence is TGTGCCAGCAGCTTTGAAAGTAACAATGAGCAGTTCTTC. The chain links TRBV7-3 with TRBJ2-1; there is no confident call for the D gene. Deletion took 3 bases off V and 5 bases off J, with a span of 8 bases between the germline ends. The germline V gene supplies CDR1 SGHTA and CDR2 FQGTGA. Measured from the cysteine to the phenylalanine, the CDR3 is 13 residues long. CDR3 DNA is the only sequence kept; it has 39 bases, read in frame from the first base.